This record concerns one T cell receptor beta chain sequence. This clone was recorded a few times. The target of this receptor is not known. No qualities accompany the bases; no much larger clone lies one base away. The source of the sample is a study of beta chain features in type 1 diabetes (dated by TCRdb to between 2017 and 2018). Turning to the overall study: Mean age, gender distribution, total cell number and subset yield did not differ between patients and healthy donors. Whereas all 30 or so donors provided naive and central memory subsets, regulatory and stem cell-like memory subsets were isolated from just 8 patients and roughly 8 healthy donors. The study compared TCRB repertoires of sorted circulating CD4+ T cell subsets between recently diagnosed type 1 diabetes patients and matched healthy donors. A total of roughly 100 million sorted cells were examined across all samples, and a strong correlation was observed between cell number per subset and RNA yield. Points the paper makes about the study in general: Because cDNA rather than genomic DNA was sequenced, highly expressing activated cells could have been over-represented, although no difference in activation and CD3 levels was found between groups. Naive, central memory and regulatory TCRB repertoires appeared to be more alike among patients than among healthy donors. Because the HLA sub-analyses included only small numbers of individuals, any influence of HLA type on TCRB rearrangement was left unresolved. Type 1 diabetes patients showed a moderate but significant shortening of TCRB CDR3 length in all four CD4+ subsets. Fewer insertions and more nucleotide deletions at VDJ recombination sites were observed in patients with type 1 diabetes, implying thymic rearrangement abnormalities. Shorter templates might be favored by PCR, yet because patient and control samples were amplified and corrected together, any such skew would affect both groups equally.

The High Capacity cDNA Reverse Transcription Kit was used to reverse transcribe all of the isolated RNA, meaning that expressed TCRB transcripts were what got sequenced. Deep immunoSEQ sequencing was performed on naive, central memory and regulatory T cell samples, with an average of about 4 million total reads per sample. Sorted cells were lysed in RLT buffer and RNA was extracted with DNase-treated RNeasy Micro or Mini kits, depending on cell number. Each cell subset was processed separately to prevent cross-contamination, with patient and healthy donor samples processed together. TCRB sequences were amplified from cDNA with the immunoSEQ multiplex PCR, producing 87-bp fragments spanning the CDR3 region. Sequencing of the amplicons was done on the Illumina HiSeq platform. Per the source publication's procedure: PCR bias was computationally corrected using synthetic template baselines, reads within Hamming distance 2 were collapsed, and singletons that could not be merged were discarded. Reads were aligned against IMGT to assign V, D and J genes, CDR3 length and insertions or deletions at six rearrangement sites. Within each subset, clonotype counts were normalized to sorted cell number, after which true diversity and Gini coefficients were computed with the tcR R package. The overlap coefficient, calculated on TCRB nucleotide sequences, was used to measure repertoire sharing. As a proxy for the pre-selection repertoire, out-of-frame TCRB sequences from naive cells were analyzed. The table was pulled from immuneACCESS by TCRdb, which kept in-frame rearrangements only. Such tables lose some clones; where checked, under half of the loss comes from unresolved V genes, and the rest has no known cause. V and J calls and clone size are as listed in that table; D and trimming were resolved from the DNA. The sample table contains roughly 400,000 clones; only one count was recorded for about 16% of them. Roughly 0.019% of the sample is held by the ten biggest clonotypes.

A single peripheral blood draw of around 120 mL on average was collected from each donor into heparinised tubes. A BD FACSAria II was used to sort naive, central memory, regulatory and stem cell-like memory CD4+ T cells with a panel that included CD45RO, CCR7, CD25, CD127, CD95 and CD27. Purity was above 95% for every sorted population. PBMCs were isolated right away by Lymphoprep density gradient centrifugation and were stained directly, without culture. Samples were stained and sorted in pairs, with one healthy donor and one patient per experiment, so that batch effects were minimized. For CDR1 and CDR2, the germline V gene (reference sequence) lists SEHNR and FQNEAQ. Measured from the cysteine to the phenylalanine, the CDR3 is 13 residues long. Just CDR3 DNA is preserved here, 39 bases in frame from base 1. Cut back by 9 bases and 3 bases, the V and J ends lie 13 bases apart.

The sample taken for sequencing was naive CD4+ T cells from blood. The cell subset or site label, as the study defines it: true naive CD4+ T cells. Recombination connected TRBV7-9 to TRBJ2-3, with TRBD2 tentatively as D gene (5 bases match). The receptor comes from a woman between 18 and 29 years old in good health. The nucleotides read TGTGCCAGTCGGACGGGGTTAACAGATACGCAGTATTTT. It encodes CASRTGLTDTQYF.